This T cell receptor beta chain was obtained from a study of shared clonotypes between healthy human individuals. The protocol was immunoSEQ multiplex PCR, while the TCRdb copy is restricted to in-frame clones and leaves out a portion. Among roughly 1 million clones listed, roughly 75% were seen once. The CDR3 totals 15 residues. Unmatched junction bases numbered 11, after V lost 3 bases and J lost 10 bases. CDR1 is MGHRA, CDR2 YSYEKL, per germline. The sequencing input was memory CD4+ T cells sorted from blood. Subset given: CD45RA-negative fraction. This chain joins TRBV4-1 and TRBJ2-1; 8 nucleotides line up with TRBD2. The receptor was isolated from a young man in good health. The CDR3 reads CASSHGRGDPGEQFF. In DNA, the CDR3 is TGCGCCAGCAGCCATGGGCGGGGGGACCCGGGGGAGCAGTTCTTC.